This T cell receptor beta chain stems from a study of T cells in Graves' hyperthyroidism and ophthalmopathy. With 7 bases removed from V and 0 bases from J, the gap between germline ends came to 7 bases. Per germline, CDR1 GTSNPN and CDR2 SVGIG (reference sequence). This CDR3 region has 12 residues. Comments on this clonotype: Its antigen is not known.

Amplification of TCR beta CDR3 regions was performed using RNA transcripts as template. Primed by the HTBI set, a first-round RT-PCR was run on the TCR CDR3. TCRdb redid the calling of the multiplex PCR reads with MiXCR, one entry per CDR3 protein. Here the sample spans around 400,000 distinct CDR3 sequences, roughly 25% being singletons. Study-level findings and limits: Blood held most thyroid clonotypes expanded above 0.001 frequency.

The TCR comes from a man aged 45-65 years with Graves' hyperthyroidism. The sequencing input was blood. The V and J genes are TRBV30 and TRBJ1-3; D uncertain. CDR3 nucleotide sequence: TGTGCCTTAGAGCGCTCTGGAAACACCATATATTTT. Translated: CALERSGNTIYF.